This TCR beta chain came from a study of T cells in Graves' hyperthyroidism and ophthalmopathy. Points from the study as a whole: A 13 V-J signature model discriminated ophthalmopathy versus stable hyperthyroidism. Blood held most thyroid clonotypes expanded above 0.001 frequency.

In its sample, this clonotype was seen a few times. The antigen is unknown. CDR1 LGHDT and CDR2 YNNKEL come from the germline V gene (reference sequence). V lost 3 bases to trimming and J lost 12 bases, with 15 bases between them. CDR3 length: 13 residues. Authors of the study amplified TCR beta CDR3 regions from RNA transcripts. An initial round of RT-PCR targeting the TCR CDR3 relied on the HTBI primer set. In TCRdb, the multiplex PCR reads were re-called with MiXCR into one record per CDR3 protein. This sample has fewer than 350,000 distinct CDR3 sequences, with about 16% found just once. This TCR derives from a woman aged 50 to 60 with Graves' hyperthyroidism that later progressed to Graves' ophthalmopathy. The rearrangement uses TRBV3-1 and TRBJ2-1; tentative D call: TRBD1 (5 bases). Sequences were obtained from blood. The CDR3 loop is CASSHDMGLGQFF. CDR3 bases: TGTGCCAGCAGCCACGATATGGGGCTGGGGCAGTTCTTC.